A single T cell receptor (beta chain) is shown here with its context. The data derive from a study of blood T cell repertoires in COVID-19. Study summary: Italy, Spain and the United States were the sources of the convalescent and acute COVID-19 samples.

In the source study's methods: Cell counts per sample came from amplifying reference gene primers. Sequencing was performed with immunoSEQ multiplex PCR; in TCRdb, only in-frame clones are kept and a portion is missing. That table gives V, J and clone size, and the DNA gave D and trimming. The repertoire includes around 70,000 clones, 70% to 80% of them detected once, and more than 10% sits in the top ten. Per germline, CDR1 SEHNR and CDR2 FQNEAQ (reference sequence). CDR3 size: 13 residues. Deletions cut 1 base from V and 5 bases from J, with 8 bases between. The sample was peripheral blood. This sequence originates from a human donor in a cohort sampled during active COVID-19. V gene TRBV7-9 combines with J gene TRBJ1-1; the D gene is possibly TRBD1 (6 bases). Here the CDR3 DNA reads TGTGCCAGCAGCTTAGAGGGGGGGACTGAAGCTTTCTTT. Amino acid sequence: CASSLEGGTEAFF.